This T cell receptor (beta chain) derives from a study of T cell responses to AZD1222 COVID-19 vaccine. Sequencing used immunoSEQ multiplex PCR; TCRdb keeps in-frame clones, though not all of them. The table lists about 86,000 clones, around nine tenths of them singletons, with around 2% in the top ten. The source is an adult in good health. This material consisted of peripheral blood, taken on day 0 of AZD1222 vaccination.

The CDR3 coding sequence is TGCGCCAGCAGCCAAAGGACGCAAAATCAGCCCCAGCATTTT. Translation gives CASSQRTQNQPQHF. The rearrangement uses TRBV4-3 and TRBJ1-5; no clear D. Trimming removed 2 bases at V and 4 bases at J, with 9 bases between. Germline V gives CDR1 LGHNA, CDR2 YSLEER. The CDR3 is 14 amino acids.